Sequencing of this T cell receptor (beta chain) was carried out in a study of blood T cell repertoires in COVID-19. Whole-study context: Samples of COVID-19 (acute and convalescent) were obtained from the United States, Italy and Spain. PBMCs, B-cell-depleted T cells, or T cells provided the cDNA or gDNA that made up the material.

Clinical history as reported by participants underpinned cohort assignment. Libraries were prepared by immunoSEQ multiplex PCR; TCRdb keeps only in-frame clonotypes and omits some of them. This sample has approximately 150,000 clones, with more than 65% found just once. Germline V CDR1 and CDR2: SNHLY, FYNNEI. The CDR3 consists of 14 residues. Trimming shortened V by 4 bases and J by 6 bases, and 12 bases separated the two germline ends. The rearrangement links TRBV2 to TRBJ1-4; D remains ambiguous. The sample was PBMCs or T cells enriched from blood (not recorded which). The TCR was taken from a woman aged 40 to 55 with acute COVID-19. CDR3: CASSGDKIHEKLFF. CDR3 bases: TGTGCCAGCAGTGGCGACAAGATACATGAAAAACTGTTTTTT. Supplemented by reference TRBV2 and TRBJ1-4, the full variable domain reads EPEVTQTPSHQVTQMGQEVILRCVPISNHLYFYWYRQILGQKVEFLVSFYNNEISEKSEIFDDQFSVERPDGSNFTLKIRSTKLEDSAMYFCASSGDKIHEKLFFGSGTQLSVL.